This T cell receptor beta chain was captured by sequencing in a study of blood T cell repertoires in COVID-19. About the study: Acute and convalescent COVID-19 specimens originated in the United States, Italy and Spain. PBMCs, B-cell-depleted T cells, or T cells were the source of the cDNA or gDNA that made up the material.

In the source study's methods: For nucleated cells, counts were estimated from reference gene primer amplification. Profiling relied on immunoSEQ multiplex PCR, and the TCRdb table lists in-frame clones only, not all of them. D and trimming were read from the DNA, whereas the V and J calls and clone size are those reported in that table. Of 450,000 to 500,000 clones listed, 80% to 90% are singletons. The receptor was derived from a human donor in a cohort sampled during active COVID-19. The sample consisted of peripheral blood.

CDR3: CASSEMASSPEQYF. The DNA for the CDR3 is TGTGCCAGCAGCGAAATGGCCTCCTCCCCTGAGCAGTACTTC. The chain couples TRBV3-1 (or the pseudogene TRBV3-2) to TRBJ2-7; D is ambiguous. Trimming removed 5 bases at V and 7 bases at J, with 18 bases between. The CDR3 runs 14 residues. The V gene's germline CDR1 is LGHDT and CDR2 YNNKEL (reference sequence).